This T cell receptor (beta chain) stems from a study of T cells in Graves' hyperthyroidism and ophthalmopathy. Looking at the study overall: Once the initial diagnosis was made, peripheral blood was obtained before any treatment. Points from the study as a whole: Peripheral blood also featured most of the thyroid clonotypes expanded above 0.001. Ophthalmopathy could be told apart from stable hyperthyroidism with a 13 V-J model.

Patients were aged 18 to 65, had disease duration under 2 months, and had newly diagnosed hyperthyroidism. In this sample, this clonotype turned up many times. Its cognate antigen is unknown. Amplification targeted TCR beta CDR3 regions from RNA transcripts. The study used the HTBI primer set for a first-round RT-PCR of the TCR CDR3. TCRdb re-called the multiplex PCR reads through MiXCR, storing one row per CDR3 protein. Of under 350,000 distinct CDR3 sequences in the sample, about 21% were seen once. The germline V gene encodes CDR1 LNHDA and CDR2 SQIVND (reference sequence). Trimming removed 3 bases at V and 0 bases at J, with 12 bases between. The CDR3 is 16 residues long.

This TCR was recovered from a woman aged 45-65 years with Graves' hyperthyroidism. This chain connects TRBV19 to TRBJ1-3; D unresolved. The specimen sequenced was blood. The CDR3 DNA reads as TGTGCCAGTAGTATCGGTGGCCGCGCCTCTGGAAACACCATATATTTT. It translates to CASSIGGRASGNTIYF. Full variable domain (rest looked up from reference TRBV19 and TRBJ1-3): DGGITQSPKYLFRKEGQNVTLSCEQNLNHDAMYWYRQDPGQGLRLIYYSQIVNDFQKGDIAEGYSVSREKKESFPLTVTSAQKNPTAFYLCASSIGGRASGNTIYFGEGSWLTVV.